Listed here are 32 T cell receptor beta chains from one sample, sequenced in a study of post-analysis software for immune sequencing data. Notes on the study in general: Roughly five TRBV segments were more frequent in patients than controls; TRBV5-6, TRBV5-1 and TRBV20-1 belonged to this group.

The TCR beta cDNA libraries carried unique molecular identifiers. TCRdb re-derived calls from the PCR reads in MiXCR, one entry per CDR3 protein. The sample has around 710,000 distinct CDR3 sequences, 46% seen once. Their antigens remain unidentified. The sample was blood. The receptors derive from a girl aged 10-17 years with multiple sclerosis.

The rearrangement uses TRBV24-1 and TRBJ2-1; possibly TRBD1 for D (6 bases). This CDR3 comprises 15 residues. In germline, CDR1 is KGHDR, CDR2 SFDVKD. V gave up 4 bases and J gave up 5 bases, with 14 bases separating them. CDR3 in DNA: TGTGCCACCAGTGACCACGGACAGCTCGACAATGAGCAGTTCTTC. Translation: CATSDHGQLDNEQFF.

V gene TRBV12-3 or TRBV12-4 combines with J gene TRBJ1-2, with D unresolved. The CDR3 extends over 13 amino acids. Trimming cost V 3 bases and J 6 bases, with 11 bases left between them. CDR3 DNA: TGTGCCAGCAGTTTGACAACCAAGCATGGCTACACCTTC. Protein: CASSLTTKHGYTF.

This clonotype was seen a single time. CDR3 amino acids: CSASDRGSNQPQHF. The CDR3 DNA sequence: TGCAGTGCTTCGGACAGGGGAAGCAATCAGCCCCAGCATTTT. V and J are TRBV20-1 and TRBJ1-5; 9 bases are shared with TRBD1. The trim removed 5 bases at V and 1 base at J, leaving 3 bases unmatched. Germline assignment: CDR1 DFQATT and CDR2 SNEGSKA (reference sequence). The CDR3 runs 14 residues.

J is TRBJ2-5 and V is TRBV7-9, with D maybe TRBD2 (5 bases). The CDR3 length is 16 residues. Trimming took off 5 bases at V and 2 bases at J, with 18 bases between the two ends. CDR1 and CDR2 (germline): SEHNR, FQNEAQ (reference sequence). CDR3 protein: CASSLGELGAQETQYF. In DNA, the CDR3 is TGTGCCAGCAGCCTTGGGGAGCTGGGCGCTCAAGAGACCCAGTACTTC.

This clonotype occurred a few times. The V call is TRBV2, the J call TRBJ2-7; 12 bases map to TRBD2. CDR1 is SNHLY, CDR2 FYNNEI, per germline. The CDR3 has 14 residues. V gave up 8 bases and J gave up 7 bases; unmatched junction bases: 9. The CDR3 sequence is CASERLAGGREQYF. CDR3 coding DNA: TGTGCCAGCGAAAGGCTAGCGGGAGGGCGGGAGCAGTACTTC.

This clonotype appeared a few times. The chain is built from TRBV4-2 and TRBJ2-1, with a weak D call TRBD1 (5 bases). The V end lost 5 bases, the J end lost 8 bases, and 13 bases lay between the germline ends. Germline CDR1 reads LGHNA; CDR2 reads YNFKEQ. The CDR3 totals 13 residues. CDR3 nucleotides: TGTGCCAGCAGCGAAACGGTAGGGGATGAGCAGTTCTTC. Encoded protein: CASSETVGDEQFF.

A few counts support this clonotype. The chain combines TRBV29-1 with TRBJ2-3, with D possibly matching TRBD2 (5 bases). Deletions cut 5 bases from V and 0 bases from J, with 9 bases between. Germline assignment: CDR1 SQVTM and CDR2 ANQGSEA. CDR3 length: 13 amino acids. CDR3 nucleotides: TGCAGCGTTCTCGGGGAGAGCACAGATACGCAGTATTTT. Protein sequence: CSVLGESTDTQYF.

This clonotype was detected only a few times. The chain combines TRBV7-2 with TRBJ2-3, with D hard to call. Looked up from germline, CDR1 is SGHTA and CDR2 is FQGNSA. V lost 2 bases and J 5 bases, leaving 8 bases between the germline ends. CDR3 size: 13 residues. DNA of the CDR3: TGTGCCAGCAGCTTAAGGCTTCTAGATACGCAGTATTTT. Residues: CASSLRLLDTQYF.

This chain joins TRBV24-1 and TRBJ2-1; D not resolved. Germline CDR1 and CDR2: KGHDR and SFDVKD. CDR3 length: 14 residues. Trimming cost V 6 bases and J 3 bases, with 11 bases left between them. DNA of the CDR3: TGTGCCACCAGTTCGAGTCCCTTCTACAATGAGCAGTTCTTC. Residues: CATSSSPFYNEQFF.

The chain couples TRBV6-5 to TRBJ2-1; TRBD2 matches at 9 bases. The CDR3 is 14 amino acids. With 6 bases clipped from V and 7 bases from J, the junction kept 7 bases outside the gene matches. The germline V gene has CDR1 MNHEY and CDR2 SVGAGI. CDR3 nucleotides: TGTGCCAGCAGCCCCCCTAGCGGGGCGAATGAGCAGTTCTTC. Its translation: CASSPPSGANEQFF.

V is TRBV27 and J is TRBJ2-7; the D gene is possibly TRBD2 (6 bases). This CDR3 comprises 14 residues. Germline V gene data show CDR1 as MNHEY and CDR2 as SMNVEV (reference sequence). Trimming left V 5 bases short and J 5 bases short, with 16 bases between. CDR3 loop: CASSVGGGGNEQYF. The CDR3 DNA follows: TGTGCCAGCAGTGTCGGTGGGGGAGGAAACGAGCAGTACTTC.

This clonotype was detected only once. The chain combines TRBV19 with TRBJ2-1; D is perhaps TRBD1 or TRBD2 (6 bases each). The V and J ends lost 5 bases and 2 bases respectively, with 16 bases between them. The CDR3 consists of 16 residues. Germline V CDR1 and CDR2: LNHDA, SQIVND (reference sequence). Here the CDR3 reads CASSHGRRGAYNEQFF. In nucleotides, the CDR3 is TGTGCCAGTAGTCACGGCAGGAGGGGGGCCTACAATGAGCAGTTCTTC.

This clonotype was counted a few times. The chain carries TRBV7-3 and TRBJ2-1, with 8 bases aligning to TRBD2. From germline, CDR1 is SGHTA and CDR2 FQGTGA. This CDR3 region has 15 residues. The J segment lost 4 bases and the V segment lost 2 bases, leaving 4 bases of the junction unmatched. The DNA for the CDR3 is TGTGCCAGCAGCTTAGACGGGAGGGGGTACAATGAGCAGTTCTTC. Amino acids: CASSLDGRGYNEQFF.

J is TRBJ2-4 and V is TRBV6-6; D is uncertain. The germline gives CDR1 MNHNY, CDR2 SVGAGI (reference sequence). Between the trimmed V and J ends, which lost 2 bases and 13 bases, there was a span of 15 bases. The CDR3 totals 13 residues. The CDR3 is CASSYPSAPEQYF. As DNA, the CDR3 is TGTGCCAGCAGTTACCCGTCCGCCCCGGAGCAGTACTTC.

J is TRBJ2-2 and V is TRBV15, with TRBD2 matching over 12 bases. This CDR3 is built from 14 residues. CDR1 and CDR2 from the germline V gene are LNHNV and YYDKDF (reference sequence). Losses at the gene ends were 7 bases for V and 6 bases for J; bases not matched to a gene: 3. The CDR3 bases are TGTGCCACCAAGGGACTAGCGGGCCCCGGGGAGCTGTTTTTT. It codes for CATKGLAGPGELFF. The full variable domain, in which reference TRBV15 and TRBJ2-2 provide the parts outside the CDR3, is DAMVIQNPRYQVTQFGKPVTLSCSQTLNHNVMYWYQQKSSQAPKLLFHYYDKDFNNEADTPDNFQSRRPNTSFCFLDIRSPGLGDTAMYLCATKGLAGPGELFFGEGSRLTVL.

The genes are TRBV7-9 and TRBJ1-2; maybe TRBD1 (6 bases). V lost 5 bases, J lost 0 bases, and 13 bases lay in between. The CDR3 loop spans 15 amino acids. Germline CDR1 SEHNR, CDR2 FQNEAQ (reference sequence). CDR3: CASSTDRVANYGYTF. CDR3 bases: TGTGCCAGCAGCACGGACAGAGTAGCTAACTATGGCTACACCTTC.

Written as DNA, the CDR3 is TGTGCCTCCCGTAGGGGGGCCAGGTACGAGCAGTACTTC. Translated: CASRRGARYEQYF. This chain connects TRBV6-5 to TRBJ2-7, with D perhaps matching TRBD1 or TRBD2 (6 bases each). The CDR3 totals 13 residues. Trimming removed 11 bases from V and 4 bases from J, with 18 bases in between. Per germline, CDR1 MNHEY and CDR2 SVGAGI.

This chain connects TRBV20-1 to TRBJ2-2; possibly TRBD1 for D (6 bases). The CDR3 totals 15 residues. Between the trimmed V and J ends, which lost 3 bases and 2 bases, there was a span of 13 bases. Per the germline V gene, CDR1 is DFQATT and CDR2 is SNEGSKA (reference sequence). CDR3 protein: CSASPGHRNTGELFF. In DNA form, the CDR3 reads TGCAGTGCTAGTCCGGGACACAGAAACACCGGGGAGCTGTTTTTT.

CDR3 amino acids: CSARDMKREGIGPQYF. The CDR3 DNA is TGCAGTGCTAGAGATATGAAGCGGGAGGGAATCGGGCCCCAGTACTTC. V usage is TRBV20-1 and J usage is TRBJ2-5; 10 bases agree with TRBD2. The CDR3 is 16 residues long. Germline V gene sequence: CDR1 DFQATT, CDR2 SNEGSKA (reference sequence). V dropped 0 bases and J dropped 9; count of bases not matched to a gene: 13.

The chain combines TRBV20-1 with TRBJ2-7; 7 nucleotides match TRBD1. The germline V gene encodes CDR1 DFQATT and CDR2 SNEGSKA (reference sequence). The CDR3 length is 15 residues. The V gene end was trimmed by 1 base and the J gene end by 0 bases; junction bases not matched to a gene: 6. In nucleotides, the CDR3 is TGCAGTGCTAGAGCCGGGACAGCCAACTCCTACGAGCAGTACTTC. It yields the protein CSARAGTANSYEQYF.

This clonotype was seen only a few times. V gene TRBV4-1 combines with J gene TRBJ2-1; 7 positions match TRBD2. Germline CDR1 reads MGHRA; CDR2 reads YSYEKL. This CDR3 is 15 amino acids long. Trimming cost V 3 bases and J 0 bases; bases outside gene matches: 2. The CDR3 DNA follows: TGCGCCAGCAGCCATGCTAGCGGCTCCTACAATGAGCAGTTCTTC. Protein product: CASSHASGSYNEQFF.

The V gene is TRBV11-1, the J gene TRBJ2-3, with 9 bases aligning to TRBD2. This CDR3 contains 16 residues. Germline CDR1 reads SGHAT; CDR2 reads FQDESV (reference sequence). After removal of 3 bases from V and 4 bases from J, the junction contained 8 bases not matched to a gene. The CDR3 DNA is TGTGCCAGCAGCTTCCGACTAGCGGAGGTTCCAGATACGCAGTATTTT. Encoded protein: CASSFRLAEVPDTQYF.

Turning to this clonotype: Without the conserved terminal phenylalanine or tryptophan, this CDR3 likely stems from a read error. The chain has TRBV7-6 and TRBJ2-3, with D possibly called TRBD1 or TRBD2 (6 bases each). Germline assignment: CDR1 SGHVS and CDR2 FNYEAQ. CDR3 length equals 16 residues. Trimming removed 2 bases from V and 4 bases from J, with 16 bases in between. The CDR3 spells CASSLKGGVGPDTQYC. The CDR3 DNA is TGTGCCAGCAGCTTAAAGGGGGGAGTGGGGCCAGATACGCAGTATTGT.

The V call is TRBV6-1, the J call TRBJ2-7, with 9 positions matching TRBD1. Germline values: CDR1 MNHNS, CDR2 SASEGT. The CDR3 extends over 15 amino acids. J lost 2 bases, V lost 2 bases, and 4 bases had no gene match. CDR3 amino acids: CASSENWDRAYEQYF. The DNA of the CDR3 is TGTGCCAGCAGTGAAAACTGGGACAGGGCCTACGAGCAGTACTTC.

This chain uses TRBV5-1 with TRBJ1-2, with TRBD1 matching 9 bases. Germline CDR1 and CDR2: SGHRS and YFSETQ. There are 16 residues in the CDR3. V was clipped by 0 bases and J by 5 bases; unmatched bases: 8. DNA of the CDR3: TGCGCCAGCAGCTTGGCCTCACAGGGGGCTGAGTATGGCTACACCTTC. Encoded protein: CASSLASQGAEYGYTF.

This rearrangement joins TRBV20-1 to TRBJ2-1, with unresolved D. Trimming took 4 bases from V and 4 from J, leaving 11 bases between them. This CDR3 contains 13 residues. In germline, CDR1 is DFQATT, CDR2 SNEGSKA (reference sequence). CDR3 sequence: CSAILVSYNEQFF. DNA of the CDR3: TGCAGTGCTATCCTAGTATCATACAATGAGCAGTTCTTC.

The chain employs TRBV6-2 or TRBV6-3 and TRBJ2-5; perhaps TRBD1 as D (6 bases). The J call is doubtful: the DNA matches TRBJ2-7 better. The CDR3 length is 16 residues. Germline lookup yields CDR1 MNHEY and CDR2 SVGEGT. The CDR3, as DNA: TGTGCCAGCAGTGCGCACCAGGGACACTTGGGCAACGAGCAGTACTTC. This translates into CASSAHQGHLGNEQYF.

The chain's CDR3 is CSARDRSSYTQYF. CDR3 DNA: TGCAGTGCTAGAGATCGGAGTAGTTATACGCAGTATTTT. V gene TRBV20-1 combines with J gene TRBJ2-3; D remains unclear. V was cut by 0 bases and J by 7 bases, with 11 bases left in between. Germline CDR1 reads DFQATT; CDR2 reads SNEGSKA (reference sequence). CDR3 size: 13 residues.

V and J are TRBV27 and TRBJ2-3; the D gene is possibly TRBD2 (6 bases). The CDR3 spans 15 residues. Germline CDR1 reads MNHEY; CDR2 reads SMNVEV (reference sequence). Trimming shortened V by 7 bases and J by 4 bases, and 18 bases separated the two germline ends. The CDR3 sequence is CASTLSGERADTQYF. CDR3 nucleotide sequence: TGTGCCAGCACCCTATCGGGGGAGCGGGCAGATACGCAGTATTTT.

This clonotype was picked up one time. The CDR3 is CSVDPPTGGGYGYTF. DNA for the CDR3: TGCAGCGTTGATCCCCCGACAGGGGGCGGGTATGGCTACACCTTC. V gene TRBV29-1 combines with J gene TRBJ1-2, with TRBD1 matching over 10 bases. Looked up from germline, CDR1 is SQVTM and CDR2 is ANQGSEA. With 3 bases clipped from V and 5 bases from J, the junction kept 9 bases outside the gene matches. This CDR3 is built from 15 residues.

This chain links TRBV29-1 with TRBJ2-7; 8 bases are a match to TRBD2. Looked up from germline, CDR1 is SQVTM and CDR2 is ANQGSEA. V lost 6 bases and J lost 5; bases outside the gene matches: 6. The CDR3 has 12 amino acids. CDR3 protein: CSVASGSNEQYF. Here the CDR3 DNA reads TGCAGCGTGGCAAGCGGGAGCAACGAGCAGTACTTC.

The V and J genes are TRBV6-2 or TRBV6-3 and TRBJ2-3; weak D call: TRBD2 (6 bases). This CDR3 is 15 amino acids long. The V gene lost 6 bases and the J gene lost 3 bases, with 16 bases spanning the gap. Germline V gene sequence: CDR1 MNHEY, CDR2 SVGEGT. DNA of the CDR3: TGTGCCAGCAGACCAACGGGACTTAAGACAGATACGCAGTATTTT. This codes for CASRPTGLKTDTQYF.